Sequencing of this T cell receptor (beta chain) was carried out in a study of blood T cell repertoires in COVID-19. Clones were sequenced by immunoSEQ multiplex PCR, and TCRdb holds only the in-frame ones, with some missing. This sample carries some 260,000 clones, nearly 90% of them seen once, and the ten largest clones take 2% to 2.5%. The germline V gene encodes CDR1 MNHEY and CDR2 SMNVEV (reference sequence). The CDR3 is 15 amino acids. V lost 3 bases and J lost 4, with 15 bases in between. The receptor was derived from a woman between 40 and 55 years old who had recovered from COVID-19. Specimen: peripheral blood. This rearrangement joins TRBV27 to TRBJ1-2, with D maybe TRBD1 (5 bases). The CDR3 here is CASSLNPGGVYGYTF. CDR3 bases: TGTGCCAGCAGTTTGAACCCGGGGGGAGTCTATGGCTACACCTTC.